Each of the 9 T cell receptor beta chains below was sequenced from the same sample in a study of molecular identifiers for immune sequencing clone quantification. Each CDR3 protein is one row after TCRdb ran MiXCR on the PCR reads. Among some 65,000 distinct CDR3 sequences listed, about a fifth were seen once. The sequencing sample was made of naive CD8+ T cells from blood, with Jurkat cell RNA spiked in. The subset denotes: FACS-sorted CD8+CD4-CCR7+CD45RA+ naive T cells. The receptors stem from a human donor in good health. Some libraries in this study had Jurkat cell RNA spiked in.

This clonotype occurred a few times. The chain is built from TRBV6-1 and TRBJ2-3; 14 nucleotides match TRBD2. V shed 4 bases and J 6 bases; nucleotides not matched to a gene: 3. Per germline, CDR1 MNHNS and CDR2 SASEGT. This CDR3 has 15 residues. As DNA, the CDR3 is TGTGCCAGCAGTGCAAGGACTAGCGGGAGGGATACGCAGTATTTT. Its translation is CASSARTSGRDTQYF.

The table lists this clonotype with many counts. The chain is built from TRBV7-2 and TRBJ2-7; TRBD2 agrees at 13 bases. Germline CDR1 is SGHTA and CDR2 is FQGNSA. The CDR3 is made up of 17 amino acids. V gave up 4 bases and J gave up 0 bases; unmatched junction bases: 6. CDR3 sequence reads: CASSSGLAGYSSYEQYF. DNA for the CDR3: TGTGCCAGCAGCTCGGGACTAGCGGGGTACAGCTCCTACGAGCAGTACTTC.

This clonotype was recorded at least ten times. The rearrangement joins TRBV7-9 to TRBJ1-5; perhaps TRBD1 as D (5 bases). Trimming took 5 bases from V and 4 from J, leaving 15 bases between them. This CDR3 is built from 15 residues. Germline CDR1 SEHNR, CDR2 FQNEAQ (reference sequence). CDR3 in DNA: TGTGCCAGCAGCCATGACAGCTTTCTAAATCAGCCCCAGCATTTT. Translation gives CASSHDSFLNQPQHF.

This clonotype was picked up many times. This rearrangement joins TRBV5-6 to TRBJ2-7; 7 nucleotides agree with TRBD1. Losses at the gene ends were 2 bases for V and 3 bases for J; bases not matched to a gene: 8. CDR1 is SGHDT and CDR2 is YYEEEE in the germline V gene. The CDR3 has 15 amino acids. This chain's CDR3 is CASSFAPGTDYEQYF. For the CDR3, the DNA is TGTGCCAGCAGCTTTGCCCCCGGGACAGACTACGAGCAGTACTTC.

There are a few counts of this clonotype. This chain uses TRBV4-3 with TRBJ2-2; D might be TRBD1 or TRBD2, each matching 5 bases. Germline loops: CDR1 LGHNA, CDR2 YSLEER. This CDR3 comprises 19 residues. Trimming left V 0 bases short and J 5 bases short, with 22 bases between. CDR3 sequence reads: CASSQEGGLAGLFTGELFF. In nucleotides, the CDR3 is TGCGCCAGCAGCCAAGAAGGTGGTCTAGCAGGGCTGTTTACCGGGGAGCTGTTTTTT.

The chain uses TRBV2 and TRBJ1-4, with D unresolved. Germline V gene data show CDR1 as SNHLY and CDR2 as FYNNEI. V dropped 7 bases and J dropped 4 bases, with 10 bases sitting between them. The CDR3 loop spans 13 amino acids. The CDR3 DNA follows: TGTGCCAGCAACGGTTGGGATAATGAAAAACTGTTTTTT. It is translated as CASNGWDNEKLFF.

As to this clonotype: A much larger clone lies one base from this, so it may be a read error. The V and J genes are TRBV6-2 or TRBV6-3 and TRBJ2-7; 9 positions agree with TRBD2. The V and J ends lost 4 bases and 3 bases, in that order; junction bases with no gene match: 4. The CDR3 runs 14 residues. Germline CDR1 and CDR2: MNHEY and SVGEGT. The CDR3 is CASSCELAGYEQYF. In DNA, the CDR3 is TGTGCCAGCAGTTGCGAACTAGCGGGCTACGAGCAGTACTTC.

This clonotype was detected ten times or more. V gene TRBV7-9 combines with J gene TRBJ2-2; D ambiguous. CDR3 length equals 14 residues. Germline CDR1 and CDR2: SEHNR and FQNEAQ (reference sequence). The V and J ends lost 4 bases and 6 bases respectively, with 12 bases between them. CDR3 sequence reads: CASSYIPGPGELFF. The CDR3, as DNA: TGTGCCAGCAGCTACATCCCAGGTCCCGGGGAGCTGTTTTTT.

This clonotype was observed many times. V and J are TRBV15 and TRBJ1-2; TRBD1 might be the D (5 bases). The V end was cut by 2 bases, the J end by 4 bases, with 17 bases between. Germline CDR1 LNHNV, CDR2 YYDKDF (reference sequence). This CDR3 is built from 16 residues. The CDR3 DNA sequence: TGTGCCACCAGCAGACTCAGGGACGCCGGCGGCTATGGCTACACCTTC. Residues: CATSRLRDAGGYGYTF.